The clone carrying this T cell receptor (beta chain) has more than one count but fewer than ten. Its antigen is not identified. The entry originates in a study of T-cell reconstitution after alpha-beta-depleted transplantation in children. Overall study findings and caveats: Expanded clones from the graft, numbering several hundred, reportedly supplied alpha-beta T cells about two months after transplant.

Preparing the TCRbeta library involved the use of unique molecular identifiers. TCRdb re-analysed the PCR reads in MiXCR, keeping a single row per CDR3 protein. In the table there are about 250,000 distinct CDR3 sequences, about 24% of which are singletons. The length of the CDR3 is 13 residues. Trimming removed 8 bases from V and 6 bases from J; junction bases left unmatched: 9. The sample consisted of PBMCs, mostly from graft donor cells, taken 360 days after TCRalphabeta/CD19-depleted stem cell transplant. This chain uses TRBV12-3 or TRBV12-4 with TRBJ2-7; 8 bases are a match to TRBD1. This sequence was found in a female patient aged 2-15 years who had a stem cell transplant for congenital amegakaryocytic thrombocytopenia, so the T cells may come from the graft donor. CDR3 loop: CASQRQGTPEQYF. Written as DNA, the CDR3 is TGTGCCAGCCAAAGACAGGGGACCCCCGAGCAGTACTTC.